The 9 T cell receptor beta chains below come from one sample, sequenced in a study of post-analysis software for immune sequencing data. Whole-study results and caveats: The five TRBV segments detected at higher frequency in patients than in controls included TRBV5-6, TRBV5-1 and TRBV20-1.

Their antigen targets remain unknown. Prepared TCR beta cDNA libraries contained unique molecular identifiers. MiXCR, applied by TCRdb to the PCR reads, yields one record per CDR3 protein. The sample has about 770,000 distinct CDR3 sequences, 40% to 55% seen once; the top ten hold roughly 4.9%. The specimen sequenced was blood. The source of these receptors is a girl under 18 with multiple sclerosis.

This clonotype appeared once. The J gene is TRBJ2-1, the V gene TRBV15; TRBD2 matches at 8 bases. The CDR3 is 15 residues long. Germline lookup yields CDR1 LNHNV and CDR2 YYDKDF (reference sequence). Trimming took 1 base from V and 8 from J; bases not matched to a gene: 7. CDR3 nucleotides: TGTGCCACCAGCAGAGGAGGGACTAGAGCCCATGAGCAGTTCTTC. It yields the protein CATSRGGTRAHEQFF.

The J gene is TRBJ2-7, the V gene TRBV18; TRBD2 might be the D (6 bases). The germline V gene encodes CDR1 KGHSH and CDR2 LQKENI. V dropped 4 bases and J dropped 3 bases, with 10 bases sitting between them. This CDR3 has 13 amino acids. The CDR3 protein is CASSLTSLYEQYF. CDR3 DNA: TGTGCCAGCTCACTCACTAGCCTCTACGAGCAGTACTTC.

V is TRBV12-3 or TRBV12-4 and J is TRBJ2-5; D is uncertain. The ends were cut back, 5 bases at V and 1 base at J, with 11 bases in the middle. This CDR3 comprises 14 residues. CDR3 nucleotide sequence: TGTGCCAGCAGTGGCAGTGGCGCCCAAGAGACCCAGTACTTC. As protein: CASSGSGAQETQYF.

V usage is TRBV29-1 and J usage is TRBJ2-4, with TRBD1 matching 8 bases. CDR1 and CDR2 from the germline V gene are SQVTM and ANQGSEA. This CDR3 is built from 16 residues. V lost 4 bases, J lost 1 base, and 9 bases stayed unmatched. In DNA form, the CDR3 reads TGCAGCGTTGGGATGGGACAGGCCTTGGCCAAAAACATTCAGTACTTC. This encodes CSVGMGQALAKNIQYF.

This rearrangement joins TRBV28 to TRBJ2-1; TRBD2 agrees at 9 bases. Germline V gene lookup returns CDR1 MDHEN and CDR2 SYDVKM. The length of the CDR3 is 16 residues. Losses at the gene ends were 4 bases for V and 2 bases for J; bases not matched to a gene: 6. The CDR3 here is CASSSPASGAYNEQFF. The CDR3 DNA is TGTGCCAGCAGTTCCCCGGCTAGCGGGGCCTACAATGAGCAGTTCTTC.

The chain couples TRBV7-9 to TRBJ2-3; 8 nucleotides match TRBD2. The CDR3 spans 15 residues. Germline V gene data show CDR1 as SEHNR and CDR2 as FQNEAQ (reference sequence). J gave up 2 bases and V 4 bases, and 5 bases lay outside the gene matches. The CDR3 sequence is CASSYIAGNTDTQYF. Here the CDR3 DNA reads TGTGCCAGCAGCTATATAGCGGGAAACACAGATACGCAGTATTTT.

The V gene is TRBV20-1, the J gene TRBJ2-3; 7 nucleotides agree with TRBD1. The ends lost 4 bases at V and 5 bases at J; junction bases unmatched: 9. CDR3 size: 14 residues. Per the germline V gene, CDR1 is DFQATT and CDR2 is SNEGSKA (reference sequence). The CDR3 sequence: CSAIGTQGIDTQYF. In nucleotides, the CDR3 is TGCAGTGCTATCGGGACACAGGGGATAGATACGCAGTATTTT.

This clonotype was detected a few times. The V call is TRBV10-3, the J call TRBJ2-1, with 7 bases matching TRBD2. The germline V gene has CDR1 ENHRY and CDR2 SYGVKD. The CDR3 consists of 17 residues. Losses at the gene ends were 3 bases for V and 4 bases for J; bases not matched to a gene: 12. The CDR3: CAISDGPGLAEYNEQFF. Written as DNA, the CDR3 is TGTGCCATCAGTGATGGCCCGGGTCTAGCGGAATACAATGAGCAGTTCTTC.

This clonotype was detected ten times or more. The rearrangement joins TRBV10-3 to TRBJ2-3; D is perhaps TRBD1 (6 bases). CDR1 is ENHRY and CDR2 is SYGVKD in the germline V gene. Trimming took 6 bases from V and 5 from J, leaving 15 bases between them. The CDR3 totals 14 residues. The CDR3 nucleotides read TGTGCCATCAGGGACAGCAAGGGGGTAGATACGCAGTATTTT. Protein: CAIRDSKGVDTQYF.